The rows below give T cell receptor beta chains drawn from one sample of a study of Tregs in tolerant kidney transplant recipients. The data were produced by immunoSEQ multiplex PCR, yet TCRdb's version contains in-frame clones alone and is incomplete. The sample has 90,000 to 120,000 clones, about 90% seen once. The sample was CD4+ T cells from blood, taken before the transplant. These receptors came from a human donor who received a combined kidney and bone marrow transplant. The CDR3 runs from the conserved cysteine through the conserved F or W. Fields, in order: V gene, J gene, clone size, D gene, CDR3 DNA, CDR3 protein. A D gene is named only where the DNA matches it firmly. Clone sizes are given selectively: once, few, many, or a class where the clone is expanded.

>TRBV11-3|TRBJ2-2|-|-
TGTGCCAGCAGCCTCCGCACCGGGGAGCTGTTTTTT
CASSLRTGELFF
>TRBV2|TRBJ1-1|-|-
TGTGCCAGCAGTTCACAGGTGAACACTGAAGCTTTCTTT
CASSSQVNTEAFF
>TRBV9|TRBJ1-2|-|-
TGTGCCAGCCGCCTAAGGGCAGGGCCTAACTATGGCTACACCTTC
CASRLRAGPNYGYTF
>TRBV6-5|TRBJ2-2|-|TRBD1
TGTGCCAGCTGGGACAGGGACCCCGGGGAGCTGTTTTTT
CASWDRDPGELFF
>TRBV23-1|TRBJ2-7|-|-
TGCGCCAGCAGTCCCCCTAATCCCTACGAGCAGTACTTC
CASSPPNPYEQYF
>TRBV28|TRBJ1-2|-|-
TGTGCCAGCAGGCGCCCGTTACAGTTTACTAACTATGGCTACACCTTC
CASRRPLQFTNYGYTF
>TRBV19|TRBJ2-1|-|-
TGTGCCAGTAGTCCGGGGACAAACAATGAGCAGTTCTTC
CASSPGTNNEQFF
>TRBV2|TRBJ2-1|-|-
TGTGCCAGCAGTGACCGCGGACTCGTGGGGAGGAATGAGCAGTTCTTC
CASSDRGLVGRNEQFF
>TRBV5-1|TRBJ2-5|-|TRBD1
TGCGCCAGCACCCGCACAGGGGGCTTTGAAGAGACCCAGTACTTC
CASTRTGGFEETQYF
>TRBV6-5|TRBJ2-5|-|-
TGTGCCAGCAGTCGGACAGCGCAAGAGACCCAGTACTTC
CASSRTAQETQYF
>TRBV23-1|TRBJ2-5|-|TRBD1
TGCGCCAGCAGTCTTCCAGTCTGGGACAGGGCTGAGGTACCCTACCAAGAGACCCAGTACTTC
CASSLPVWDRAEVPYQETQYF
>TRBV7-2|TRBJ2-5|-|-
TGTGCCAGCAGCTTAGAAGGGGCCCAAGAGACCCAGTACTTC
CASSLEGAQETQYF
>TRBV19|TRBJ1-3|-|TRBD1
TGTGCCAGTATCGGACAGGGGAGCTCAATGGGAAACACCATATATTTT
CASIGQGSSMGNTIYF
>TRBV14|TRBJ2-3|-|TRBD1
TGTGCCAGCAGCACGGACAGGGTCACAGATACGCAGTATTTT
CASSTDRVTDTQYF
>TRBV21-1|TRBJ1-1|-|-
TGTGCCAGCAGGGCAGTCCCGGGGGTGAACACTGAAGCTTTCTTT
CASRAVPGVNTEAFF
>TRBV7-9|TRBJ2-7|-|TRBD2
TGTGCCAGCAGCCCCGGACTAGCGGGGACCTACGAGCAGTACTTC
CASSPGLAGTYEQYF
>TRBV5-4|TRBJ1-2|once|-
TGTGCCAGCAGCCCCACGGCGGGTTTAGCTAACTATGGCTACACCTTC
CASSPTAGLANYGYTF
>TRBV4-1|TRBJ1-2|once|-
TGCGCCAGCAGCCAAGATAATAGAGGTCTCTATGGCTACACCTTC
CASSQDNRGLYGYTF
>TRBV6-1|TRBJ2-7|once|-
TGTGCCATCCCCGGACTGGCCTCCTACGAGCAGTACTTC
CAIPGLASYEQYF
>TRBV4-3|TRBJ2-7|-|-
TGCGCCAGCAGCCAAGACCCTAGCACTCACGAGCAGTACTTC
CASSQDPSTHEQYF
>TRBV5-6|TRBJ1-4|-|-
TGTGCCAGCAGCGGAGCCCGACAGCCAACTAATGAAAAACTGTTTTTT
CASSGARQPTNEKLFF
>TRBV7-2|TRBJ2-1|-|-
TGTGCCAGCAGCTTTCTTAGTTCGGGTGAGCAGTTCTTC
CASSFLSSGEQFF
>TRBV6-1|TRBJ1-4|-|-
TGTGCCAGCAGGCCCAGGGGTTCGGGTGAAAAACTGTTTTTT
CASRPRGSGEKLFF
>TRBV7-9|TRBJ1-2|-|-
TGTGCCAGCAGCCCGGGTAGTGGAGCTAACTATGGCTACACCTTC
CASSPGSGANYGYTF